This T cell receptor beta chain stems from a study of PD-1 blockade in classical Hodgkin lymphoma. All patients relapsed after autologous stem cell transplantation, and brentuximab vedotin exposure varied. A note on this clone: The target antigen is unknown.

Profiling relied on immunoSEQ multiplex PCR, and the TCRdb table lists in-frame clones only, not all of them. Of around 91,000 clones listed, under 90% are singletons. General study findings and limits: Initiation of nivolumab under 1 year after ASCT led to exclusion of patients.

The CDR3 has 16 amino acids. Germline assignment: CDR1 MNHEY and CDR2 SMNVEV (reference sequence). With V trimmed by 6 bases and J by 6 bases, 9 bases remained unmatched. This clonotype was sampled from a human donor with classical Hodgkin lymphoma. This chain joins TRBV27 and TRBJ2-3, with TRBD2 matching over 13 bases. The material sequenced was peripheral blood mononuclear cells (PBMCs), taken at baseline. The CDR3 reads CASSPGLAGRGDTQYF. CDR3 bases: TGTGCCAGCAGCCCGGGACTAGCGGGGAGGGGTGATACGCAGTATTTT.